Shown below are 13 T cell receptor beta chains from a single sample sequenced in a study of read filtering for tumor transcriptome and immune sequencing. Molecular barcoded adaptors covering alpha/delta and beta/gamma chains were used on roughly 400 ng RNA. TCRdb re-analysed the reads in MiXCR, keeping a single row per CDR3 protein. The table lists 100,000 to 150,000 distinct CDR3 sequences, around 13% of them singletons. The sequenced sample was a population of CD138-negative cells sorted from bone marrow. Every receptor here comes from a donor aged 40 or older with multiple myeloma.

This clonotype was found many times. The CDR3 DNA follows: TGTGCCTGGAGACGGGACAGGGAATTCTATGGCTACACCTTC. Protein sequence: CAWRRDREFYGYTF. J is TRBJ1-2 and V is TRBV30; 9 nucleotides align to TRBD1. The germline CDR1 and CDR2 sequences are GTSNPN and SVGIG (reference sequence). V shed 3 bases and J 4 bases; nucleotides not matched to a gene: 6. This CDR3 contains 14 residues.

Of note for this clonotype: A much larger clone differs by one base, so this may be a read error. V usage is TRBV19 and J usage is TRBJ2-3; D may be TRBD1 (6 bases). The last part of the DNA fits TRBJ1-5 better; the J call may be wrong. The germline V gene has CDR1 LNHDA and CDR2 SQIVND (reference sequence). CDR3 length: 15 residues. The CDR3 DNA follows: TGTGCCAGTAGCCTACTAGCGGGGGACACAGATACGCAGCATTTT. The encoded protein is CASSLLAGDTDTQHF.

In this sample, this clonotype turned up a few times. J is TRBJ1-1 and V is TRBV20-1; no definite D call. The CDR3 has 14 amino acids. V shed 6 bases and J shed 0 bases, with 14 bases lying between them. Germline CDR1 DFQATT, CDR2 SNEGSKA (reference sequence). In nucleotides, the CDR3 is TGCAGTGCCTCGCCCGAGTTTATGAACACTGAAGCTTTCTTT. As protein: CSASPEFMNTEAFF.

Only a few counts were recorded for this clonotype. The chain joins TRBV2 to TRBJ2-4, with D uncertain. Trimming left V 3 bases short and J 0 bases short, with 6 bases between. From germline, CDR1 is SNHLY and CDR2 FYNNEI. The CDR3 has 14 amino acids. The CDR3 nucleotides read TGTGCCAGCAGTGATGAGATAGCCAAAAACATTCAGTACTTC. Its protein product is CASSDEIAKNIQYF.

At least ten counts were recorded for this clonotype. The chain has TRBV12-3 or TRBV12-4 and TRBJ2-2; D gene uncertain. Deletions cut 5 bases from V and 7 bases from J, with 8 bases between. There are 12 residues in the CDR3. CDR3 region: CASSQRSGELFF. The CDR3 region has the DNA TGTGCCAGCAGTCAACGTAGCGGGGAGCTGTTTTTT.

Ten or more counts support this clonotype. Written as DNA, the CDR3 is TGTGCCAGCACCCAGGGGGACTACCGCAATGAGCAGTTCTTC. Amino acids: CASTQGDYRNEQFF. The chain recombines TRBV7-2 with TRBJ2-1; the D gene could be TRBD1 or TRBD2 (7 bases each). The length of the CDR3 is 14 residues. Germline V gene lookup returns CDR1 SGHTA and CDR2 FQGNSA. Trimming cost V 7 bases and J 6 bases, with 16 bases left between them.

Many counts were recorded for this clonotype. V and J are TRBV25-1 and TRBJ2-3, with D tentatively TRBD1 or TRBD2 (5 bases each). Germline V gene sequence: CDR1 MGHDK, CDR2 SYGVNS. V lost 5 bases, J lost 2 bases, and 14 bases lay in between. CDR3 length: 15 amino acids. The CDR3 protein is CASSTNRDVTDTQYF. As DNA, the CDR3 is TGTGCCAGCAGTACGAACCGGGACGTCACAGATACGCAGTATTTT.

Of note for this clonotype: A single base separates this from a much larger clone, so it may be a read error. This chain joins TRBV6-5 and TRBJ2-4; 12 bases match TRBD2. The length of the CDR3 is 16 residues. Germline loops: CDR1 MNHEY, CDR2 SVGAGI. The CDR3 nucleotides read TGTGTCAGCAGACTGACTAGCGGGAGCGCCAAAAACATTCAGTACTTC. Residues: CVSRLTSGSAKNIQYF.

This clonotype was found many times. J is TRBJ1-6 and V is TRBV5-1; TRBD1 is a possible D gene (5 bases). V was clipped by 4 bases and J by 10 bases, with 12 bases between them. The CDR3 is made up of 13 amino acids. Germline V gives CDR1 SGHRS, CDR2 YFSETQ. CDR3 amino acids: CASSRDLGSPLHF. The CDR3 coding sequence is TGCGCCAGCAGCAGGGACTTAGGGTCACCCCTCCACTTT.

The sample holds many counts of this clonotype. The chain is built from TRBV2 and TRBJ2-7; 7 bases fit TRBD2. The length of the CDR3 is 14 residues. From germline, CDR1 is SNHLY and CDR2 FYNNEI. With 2 bases clipped from V and 2 bases from J, the junction kept 3 bases outside the gene matches. The CDR3 reads CASSERDYPYEQYF. The CDR3 region has the DNA TGTGCCAGCAGTGAAAGGGACTACCCCTACGAGCAGTACTTC.

This chain uses TRBV7-3 with TRBJ2-1, with 7 bases that match TRBD1. This CDR3 has 15 amino acids. The junction had 7 bases not matched to a gene; V was cut back by 5 bases and J by 3 bases. Germline lookup yields CDR1 SGHTA and CDR2 FQGTGA. The CDR3 region is CASSLRQGVYNEQFF. CDR3 nucleotides: TGTGCCAGCAGCCTCCGACAGGGTGTCTACAATGAGCAGTTCTTC.

This chain connects TRBV18 to TRBJ1-1; 9 nucleotides line up with TRBD1. Losses at the gene ends were 4 bases for V and 1 base for J; bases not matched to a gene: 7. This CDR3 contains 16 residues. CDR1 is KGHSH and CDR2 is LQKENI in the germline V gene. The CDR3 nucleotides are TGTGCCAGCTCACGAACTGAGGGACAGGGGAACACTGAAGCTTTCTTT. It translates to CASSRTEGQGNTEAFF.

The chain employs TRBV2 and TRBJ1-4; 7 nucleotides agree with TRBD1. Germline lookup yields CDR1 SNHLY and CDR2 FYNNEI. The ends lost 7 bases at V and 7 bases at J; junction bases unmatched: 6. This CDR3 is 13 amino acids long. The CDR3 DNA sequence: TGTGCCAGCAAGGGACAGACGGCTGAAAAACTGTTTTTT. This codes for CASKGQTAEKLFF.